These T cell receptor beta chains were read from a single sample in a study of tumor-infiltrating lymphocytes in primary liver carcinoma. TCRdb ran MiXCR on the multiplex PCR reads and lists one entry per CDR3 protein. The sample lists fewer than 50,000 distinct CDR3 sequences, roughly 75% occurring once. Sample: tumor-adjacent normal liver tissue. These receptors originate from a woman aged 30 to 39 with primary liver carcinoma and hepatitis B virus infection. Both conserved end residues are part of each CDR3. A D gene is named only where the DNA matches it firmly. The size entry is marked missing in some rows and otherwise reads once, few, many or a size class.

D: NA; J: TRBJ2-3; V: TRBV11-2; size: once; CDR3: CASSSGLELGDTQYF; DNA: TGTGCCAGCAGTTCGGGGTTGGAGCTAGGAGATACGCAGTATTTT
D: NA; J: TRBJ2-2; V: TRBV7-9; size: many; CDR3: CASSPPAAGAVRELFF; DNA: TGTGCCAGCAGCCCACCGGCGGCAGGGGCTGTTCGGGAGCTGTTTTTT
D: NA; J: TRBJ2-3; V: TRBV7-9; size: NA; CDR3: CASIPSRGTSTDKQYF; DNA: TGTGCCAGCATCCCATCGCGGGGAACTAGCACAGATAAGCAGTATTTT
D: NA; J: TRBJ1-2; V: TRBV29-1; size: NA; CDR3: CGVGDRSTYGYTF; DNA: TGCGGCGTTGGCGACAGGAGTACCTATGGCTACACCTTC
D: NA; J: TRBJ1-3; V: TRBV12-3/TRBV12-4; size: NA; CDR3: CAARAGNTIYF; DNA: TGTGCCGCCAGGGCCGGAAACACCATATATTTT
D: NA; J: TRBJ2-3; V: TRBV11-3; size: NA; CDR3: CASSLGLWTTYTDRQYF; DNA: TGTGCTAGCAGCTTAGGGTTGTGGACTACTTACACAGATAGGCAGTATTTT
D: NA; J: TRBJ1-1; V: TRBV18; size: NA; CDR3: CASSERNTEAFF; DNA: TGTGCCAGCTCGGAGAGGAACACTGAAGCTTTCTTT
D: NA; J: TRBJ1-2; V: TRBV20-1; size: NA; CDR3: CSARSGYGYTF; DNA: TGCAGTGCTAGATCGGGGTATGGCTACACCTTC
D: NA; J: TRBJ2-5; V: TRBV6-2/TRBV6-3; size: NA; CDR3: CASSYPREHTQYF; DNA: TGTGCCAGCAGTTACCCTCGGGAGCACACTCAGTACTTC
D: TRBD1; J: TRBJ2-2; V: TRBV2; size: NA; CDR3: CASRGTGSNTGELSF; DNA: TGTGCCAGCAGGGGGACAGGGTCGAACACCGGGGAGCTGTCTTTT
D: TRBD2; J: TRBJ2-2; V: TRBV7-9; size: many; CDR3: CASSPEGSGNGELFF; DNA: TGTGCCAGCAGCCCGGAGGGTAGCGGGAACGGGGAGCTGTTTTTT
D: NA; J: TRBJ2-7; V: TRBV30; size: many; CDR3: CAWSDDSGEQYF; DNA: TGTGCCTGGAGTGACGACAGCGGCGAGCAGTACTTC
D: TRBD1; J: TRBJ1-1; V: TRBV27; size: few; CDR3: CASSNHGQGGTEAFF; DNA: TGTGCCAGCAGTAACCACGGACAGGGGGGCACTGAAGCTTTCTTT
D: NA; J: TRBJ1-1; V: TRBV10-3; size: NA; CDR3: CAISESGYDTETFF; DNA: TGTGCCATCAGTGAGTCGGGCTATGATACTGAAACTTTCTTT
D: TRBD1; J: TRBJ1-3; V: TRBV6-5; size: NA; CDR3: CASSPWDSLSSGNTIYF; DNA: TGTGCCAGCAGTCCCTGGGACAGTCTGAGCTCTGGGAACACCATATATTTT
D: NA; J: TRBJ2-7; V: TRBV11-1; size: NA; CDR3: CLSGLATASYGQYF; DNA: TGTCTCAGCGGCTTAGCGACGGCCTCCTACGGGCAGTACTTC
D: TRBD2; J: TRBJ2-3; V: TRBV11-2; size: NA; CDR3: CANSHRGSGILTDTRYF; DNA: TGTGCCAACAGCCATCGAGGGAGCGGGATCCTCACAGATACGCGGTATTTT
D: TRBD1; J: TRBJ2-6; V: TRBV6-5; size: NA; CDR3: CASRMGQGASGASVPTF; DNA: TGTGCCAGCAGGATGGGACAGGGGGCAAGTGGGGCCAGCGTCCCGACTTTC
D: NA; J: TRBJ1-1; V: TRBV19; size: NA; CDR3: CASSITDRYTEAFF; DNA: TGTGCCAGTAGTATCACCGACAGATACACTGAAGCTTTCTTT
D: NA; J: TRBJ2-3; V: TRBV6-2/TRBV6-3; size: NA; CDR3: CVSSYLAWTDTQYF; DNA: TGTGTCAGCAGTTACCTAGCGTGGACAGATACGCAATATTTT
D: NA; J: TRBJ1-4; V: TRBV6-5; size: NA; CDR3: CVSSYTAGPNEKLFF; DNA: TGTGTCAGCAGTTACACGGCAGGACCAAATGAAAAACTGTTTTTT
D: NA; J: TRBJ1-4; V: TRBV28; size: NA; CDR3: CASSLRTVGKLFF; DNA: TGTGCCAGTAGTTTAAGGACAGTTGGAAAACTGTTTTTT
D: NA; J: TRBJ2-4; V: TRBV28; size: NA; CDR3: CASSLPPDSEGQNIQYF; DNA: TGTGCCAGCAGTTTACCCCCGGATAGCGAGGGACAAAACATTCAGTACTTC
D: NA; J: TRBJ1-1; V: TRBV6-5; size: NA; CDR3: CASANTANAEAFF; DNA: TGTGCCAGCGCTAACACAGCGAACGCTGAAGCTTTCTTT
D: NA; J: TRBJ2-3; V: TRBV14; size: NA; CDR3: CASSPGKRLSTDTLYF; DNA: TGTGCCAGTAGCCCCGGGAAGCGCCTCAGCACAGATACGCTGTATTTT
D: NA; J: TRBJ2-3; V: TRBV2; size: many; CDR3: CASSEDDDTQYF; DNA: TGTGCCAGCAGTGAAGATGACGATACGCAGTATTTT
D: NA; J: TRBJ1-1; V: TRBV11-2; size: NA; CDR3: CASSPTWGGGKGTEAFF; DNA: TGTGCCAGCAGCCCGACATGGGGTGGGGGTAAAGGCACTGAAGCTTTCTTT
D: TRBD2; J: TRBJ2-1; V: TRBV6-5; size: NA; CDR3: CASSWTSGSYNEELF; DNA: TGTGCCAGCAGTTGGACTAGCGGGTCCTACAATGAGGAGCTCTTC
D: NA; J: TRBJ2-2; V: TRBV6-1; size: NA; CDR3: CASSTSSTGELVF; DNA: TGTGCCAGCAGCACTAGTAGCACCGGGGAGTTGGTTTTT
D: TRBD2; J: TRBJ2-7; V: TRBV7-9; size: NA; CDR3: CASGSGGISYERYF; DNA: TGTGCCAGCGGCTCGGGAGGCATCTCCTACGAGCGGTACTTC
D: NA; J: TRBJ2-1; V: TRBV12-3/TRBV12-4; size: once; CDR3: CASSISGSSYNKQSF; DNA: TGTGCCAGCAGTATTAGCGGAAGCTCCTACAATAAGCAGTCCTTC
D: NA; J: TRBJ1-2; V: TRBV7-9; size: many; CDR3: CASSSPSGRAIYTF; DNA: TGTGCCAGCAGCTCACCTAGTGGACGGGCTATTTACACCTTC
D: NA; J: TRBJ2-5; V: TRBV11-2; size: NA; CDR3: CASNTRTVGAKETQYF; DNA: TGTGCCAGCAACACAAGAACAGTGGGCGCGAAAGAAACCCAGTACTTC
D: NA; J: TRBJ2-5; V: TRBV11-2; size: once; CDR3: CASSTRTWGAKEAQYF; DNA: TGTGCTAGCAGCACAAGAACATGGGGCGCGAAAGAGGCCCAGTACTTC
D: NA; J: TRBJ1-5; V: TRBV6-2/TRBV6-3; size: NA; CDR3: CASSYPGYQPQHF; DNA: TGTGCCAGTAGTTACCCAGGGTACCAGCCCCAGCATTTT
D: NA; J: TRBJ2-1; V: TRBV29-1; size: many; CDR3: CGVEPHLWNEQFF; DNA: TGCGGCGTTGAACCCCATCTTTGGAATGAGCAGTTCTTC
D: TRBD1; J: TRBJ1-1; V: TRBV28; size: NA; CDR3: CASSTEDRVFTEAFF; DNA: TGTGCCAGCAGTACAGAGGACAGGGTATTCACTGAAGCTTTCTTT
D: NA; J: TRBJ1-1; V: TRBV5-4; size: NA; CDR3: CASSPTPRTEACF; DNA: TGTGCCAGCAGCCCCACGCCCCGAACTGAAGCTTGCTTT
D: NA; J: TRBJ2-7; V: TRBV4-2; size: NA; CDR3: CASSQVTTAGGYEQYF; DNA: TGTGCCAGCAGTCAAGTGACGACGGCTGGGGGCTACGAGCAGTACTTC
D: NA; J: TRBJ2-5; V: TRBV29-1; size: NA; CDR3: CSVRPLTGWCQETQYF; DNA: TGCAGCGTTCGCCCTCTGACTGGGTGGTGCCAAGAGACCCAGTACTTC
D: TRBD1; J: TRBJ2-5; V: TRBV11-2; size: NA; CDR3: CASSTITGGTKETQDF; DNA: TGTGCCAGCAGCACAATAACAGGGGGCACGAAAGAGACCCAGGACTTC
D: TRBD1; J: TRBJ1-5; V: TRBV19; size: NA; CDR3: CASSIEKGGSLSSNQPQHF; DNA: TGTGCCAGTAGTATAGAAAAAGGGGGCAGTCTTAGTAGCAATCAGCCCCAGCATTTT
D: NA; J: TRBJ2-2; V: TRBV4-2; size: NA; CDR3: CISSQGDTGELFF; DNA: TGTATCAGCAGCCAAGGCGACACCGGGGAGCTGTTTTTT
D: NA; J: TRBJ2-7; V: TRBV12-3/TRBV12-4; size: NA; CDR3: CASSFEGLTVVQYF; DNA: TGTGCCAGCAGTTTTGAGGGTCTTACTGTGGTGCAGTACTTC
D: NA; J: TRBJ2-1; V: TRBV6-1; size: NA; CDR3: CASSEWQFRNEQIF; DNA: TGTGCCAGCAGTGAGTGGCAATTCCGCAATGAGCAGATCTTC
D: TRBD2; J: TRBJ2-7; V: TRBV7-9; size: NA; CDR3: CASSSGGSSYEQYF; DNA: TGTGCCAGCAGCTCGGGAGGCTCCTCCTACGAGCAGTATTTC
D: TRBD2; J: TRBJ2-2; V: TRBV29-1; size: NA; CDR3: CSVSAGGDTEELFF; DNA: TGCAGCGTCTCCGCGGGAGGTGACACCGAGGAGCTGTTTTTT
D: TRBD2; J: TRBJ2-1; V: TRBV11-2; size: few; CDR3: CASSTSLAGEYNEQFF; DNA: TGTGCTAGCAGCACCTCTCTAGCGGGAGAATACAATGAGCAATTCTTC
D: TRBD2; J: TRBJ2-2; V: TRBV28; size: NA; CDR3: CASSLAAWTSGFMNTGELFF; DNA: TGTGCCAGCAGTTTGGCCGCCTGGACTAGCGGATTTATGAACACCGGGGAGCTGTTTTTT
D: NA; J: TRBJ2-7; V: TRBV5-1; size: few; CDR3: CASSPRADFVYEQYF; DNA: TGCGCCAGCAGCCCGAGGGCGGACTTCGTTTACGAGCAGTACTTC
D: TRBD1; J: TRBJ2-7; V: TRBV10-2; size: many; CDR3: CASSEFLLGQGDHEQYF; DNA: TGCGCCAGCAGTGAGTTTCTCCTAGGACAGGGGGACCACGAGCAGTACTTC
D: NA; J: TRBJ2-2; V: TRBV11-2; size: NA; CDR3: CASSSAGFANTGELFF; DNA: TGTGCCAGCAGCTCAGCTGGGTTCGCGAACACCGGGGAGCTGTTTTTT
D: NA; J: TRBJ2-3; V: TRBV12-3/TRBV12-4; size: NA; CDR3: CASRTGEATDTQYF; DNA: TGTGCCAGTAGAACGGGTGAGGCAACAGATACGCAGTATTTT
D: NA; J: TRBJ2-7; V: TRBV5-4; size: NA; CDR3: CPSSFQPGLKYGQYF; DNA: TGTCCCAGCAGTTTCCAACCGGGACTCAAGTACGGGCAGTACTTC
D: NA; J: TRBJ2-6; V: TRBV5-6; size: once; CDR3: CASSQDSSFSGVDVLTF; DNA: TGTGCCAGCAGCCAGGACAGCAGCTTCTCTGGGGTCGATGTCCTGACTTTC
D: NA; J: TRBJ2-7; V: TRBV7-9; size: once; CDR3: CAGRDRLAYEQYF; DNA: TGTGCCGGCCGGGACCGATTAGCCTACGAGCAGTACTTC
D: NA; J: TRBJ2-1; V: TRBV14; size: many; CDR3: CASSQVVPGAYNEQFF; DNA: TGTGCCAGCAGCCAAGTAGTCCCCGGGGCCTACAATGAGCAGTTCTTC
D: NA; J: TRBJ2-5; V: TRBV12-3/TRBV12-4; size: many; CDR3: CASTYPGSEETQYF; DNA: TGTGCCAGCACCTACCCCGGGAGCGAAGAGACCCAGTACTTC
D: NA; J: TRBJ1-2; V: TRBV19; size: NA; CDR3: CVSSEGGYGYTF; DNA: TGTGTCAGTAGTGAGGGCGGCTATGGCTACACCTTC